Below are 16 T cell receptor beta chains sequenced from a single sample in a study of T-cell memory formation after mild COVID-19. TCRdb called the 5' RACE reads again in MiXCR, with one record for every CDR3 protein. The table includes some 250,000 distinct CDR3 sequences, more than 15% detected once. The sequencing sample was made of PBMCs or a T cell subset sorted from them (not recorded which). All receptors come from a man aged 18 to 35 who had mild COVID-19 (a few samples of this study predate the infection). Cell type and time point are not known.

The V call is TRBV6-2 or TRBV6-3, the J call TRBJ1-1; no clear D. The CDR3 consists of 13 residues. CDR1 and CDR2 (germline): MNHEY, SVGEGT. The V and J ends lost 4 bases and 8 bases respectively, with 14 bases between them. CDR3 nucleotides: TGTGCCAGCAGTTCTTTCGGGGAGGCCGAAGCTTTCTTT. Encoded protein: CASSSFGEAEAFF.

The chain uses TRBV4-1 and TRBJ2-1; a possible D gene is TRBD2 (6 bases). V dropped 2 bases and J dropped 4 bases, with 15 bases sitting between them. Germline-derived CDR1 and CDR2 are MGHRA and YSYEKL. This CDR3 comprises 16 residues. CDR3 in amino acids: CASSQFLATHYNEQFF. For the CDR3, the DNA is TGCGCCAGCAGCCAATTTCTAGCGACTCATTACAATGAGCAGTTCTTC.

This clonotype has a handful of counts. The V gene is TRBV10-3, the J gene TRBJ2-3; no firm D call. The CDR3 runs 16 residues. V dropped 5 bases and J dropped 1 base, with 16 bases sitting between them. CDR1 ENHRY and CDR2 SYGVKD come from the germline V gene. The CDR3 coding sequence is TGTGCCATCAGTCAATCGGACGGTTTGGGCACAGATACGCAGTATTTT. Its protein is CAISQSDGLGTDTQYF.

This clonotype was seen a few times. The CDR3 reads CASSTRDSNQPQHF. CDR3 DNA sequence: TGTGCCAGCAGCACGAGGGACAGTAATCAGCCCCAGCATTTT. The V and J genes are TRBV7-9 and TRBJ1-5, with 7 bases that match TRBD1. J gave up 4 bases and V 5 bases, and 5 bases lay outside the gene matches. CDR1 and CDR2 (germline): SEHNR, FQNEAQ (reference sequence). This CDR3 is 14 amino acids long.

CDR3 residues: CASGLGSSYNSPLHF. The CDR3 region has the DNA TGCGCCAGCGGTCTGGGGAGCTCCTATAATTCACCCCTCCACTTT. The chain employs TRBV4-1 and TRBJ1-6; no clear D. Per germline, CDR1 MGHRA and CDR2 YSYEKL. V gave up 8 bases and J gave up 0 bases, with 11 bases separating them. The CDR3 spans 15 residues.

J is TRBJ2-1 and V is TRBV3-1; 8 bases align to TRBD1. The length of the CDR3 is 16 residues. Germline loops: CDR1 LGHDT, CDR2 YNNKEL (reference sequence). V shed 4 bases, J shed 2 bases, and the junction held 7 bases outside the gene matches. CDR3 sequence reads: CASSPSGTGTYNEQFF. CDR3 bases: TGTGCCAGCAGCCCCTCCGGGACAGGCACCTACAATGAGCAGTTCTTC.

This clonotype came up a few times. Here the CDR3 reads CASSSMQGDAYGYTF. The CDR3 DNA sequence: TGTGCCAGCAGCTCCATGCAGGGTGACGCCTATGGCTACACCTTC. The J gene is TRBJ1-2, the V gene TRBV12-3 or TRBV12-4; perhaps TRBD1 as D (5 bases). This CDR3 has 15 residues. V was trimmed by 6 bases and J by 4 bases, leaving 18 bases between them.

This clonotype was recorded many times. The rearrangement uses TRBV2 and TRBJ2-7; 12 bases are shared with TRBD1. Germline values: CDR1 SNHLY, CDR2 FYNNEI. The CDR3 totals 13 residues. Trimming at V came to 9 bases and at J to 7 bases, leaving 7 bases not matched to a gene. CDR3 bases: TGTGCCAGTTCCGGGACAGGGGGCGGGGAGCAGTACTTC. It codes for CASSGTGGGEQYF.

This clonotype has only a few counts. The chain combines TRBV5-1 with TRBJ2-5; 8 bases agree with TRBD1. Germline assignment: CDR1 SGHRS and CDR2 YFSETQ. V trimming: 2 bases; J trimming: 3 bases; junction bases outside the gene matches: 9. This CDR3 contains 16 residues. This CDR3 is CASSFQGAGTKETQYF. The CDR3 DNA reads TGCGCCAGCAGCTTCCAGGGGGCGGGGACGAAAGAGACCCAGTACTTC.

V is TRBV28 and J is TRBJ1-5, with a possible D match to TRBD1 (6 bases). Germline values: CDR1 MDHEN, CDR2 SYDVKM. The V end was cut by 11 bases, the J end by 3 bases, with 17 bases between. The CDR3 contains 14 residues. This CDR3 reads CALGGRGNNQPQHF. DNA of the CDR3: TGTGCCCTGGGGGGCAGGGGAAACAATCAGCCCCAGCATTTT.

This clonotype appeared a few times. The V call is TRBV5-6, the J call TRBJ1-2; D ambiguous. V was shortened by 4 bases and J by 6 bases, with 19 bases between the two germline ends. The CDR3 is 15 amino acids. From germline, CDR1 is SGHDT and CDR2 YYEEEE. This CDR3 is CASSRIRQRVDGYTF. As DNA, the CDR3 is TGTGCCAGCAGCAGGATAAGGCAGAGAGTGGATGGCTACACCTTC.

The rearrangement uses TRBV6-2 or TRBV6-3 and TRBJ1-5; D not certain. There are 12 residues in the CDR3. V was trimmed by 1 base and J by 5 bases, leaving 3 bases between them. Per germline, CDR1 MNHEY and CDR2 SVGEGT. CDR3 DNA: TGTGCCAGCAGTTACTGGGATCAGCCCCAGCATTTT. Encoded protein: CASSYWDQPQHF.

This clonotype was counted only a few times. This rearrangement joins TRBV4-2 to TRBJ1-5, with 8 bases identical to TRBD1. In germline, CDR1 is LGHNA, CDR2 YNFKEQ. The CDR3 length is 19 residues. With 1 base clipped from V and 0 bases from J, the junction kept 11 bases outside the gene matches. The CDR3 coding sequence is TGTGCCAGCAGCCAAGGTCACGGGACAGGACGCTATAGCAATCAGCCCCAGCATTTT. It is translated as CASSQGHGTGRYSNQPQHF.

The rearrangement links TRBV6-4 to TRBJ2-3; unclear D gene. V was clipped by 1 base and J by 4 bases, with 6 bases between them. The CDR3 is 13 amino acids. The germline gives CDR1 MRHNA, CDR2 SNTAGT. The CDR3: CASSDLTSDTQYF. As DNA, the CDR3 is TGTGCCAGCAGTGACTTGACTTCAGATACGCAGTATTTT.

This rearrangement joins TRBV19 to TRBJ2-3; TRBD2 matches at 7 bases. V lost 8 bases, J lost 9 bases, and 8 bases stayed unmatched. This CDR3 spans 12 amino acids. In germline, CDR1 is LNHDA, CDR2 SQIVND (reference sequence). This CDR3 reads CASRGDGRTQYF. The CDR3 DNA reads TGTGCCAGTCGCGGGGACGGGAGGACGCAGTATTTT.

Of note for this clonotype: At one of its ends the junction is not consistent with the germline gene, which may arise from a read error. The chain recombines TRBV5-1 with TRBJ1-2; TRBD1 might be the D (5 bases). This CDR3 contains 13 residues. Germline CDR1 and CDR2: SGHRS and YFSETQ. This chain's CDR3 is CASRLDVGLGYTF. In DNA form, the CDR3 reads TGCGCCAGCAGATTGGATGTGGGGCTCGGCTACACCTTC.